The 26 T cell receptor beta chains presented below share a single source sample, sequenced in a study of T cell repertoires in aging, cancer and after chemotherapy. TRB rearrangements spanning V, D and J were amplified using mixed TRB-A/B primers. TCRdb re-called the multiplex PCR reads with MiXCR, one entry per CDR3 protein. The sample contains 2,000 or so distinct CDR3 sequences, around 24% of which appear only once. TCR beta rearrangements were amplified from peripheral blood genomic DNA. Specimen: blood. Receptors originate from a human donor with a solid tumor.

In its sample, this clonotype is medium-sized. V and J are TRBV5-4 and TRBJ1-4; D ambiguous. V lost 0 bases and J lost 0, with 3 bases in between. CDR1 and CDR2 from the germline V gene are SGHNT and YYREEE (reference sequence). This CDR3 has 14 amino acids. CDR3 nucleotide sequence: TGTGCCAGCAGCTTGGGGACAACTAATGAAAAACTGTTTTTT. Protein product: CASSLGTTNEKLFF.

CDR3 sequence: CASSFGGTNTGELFF. As DNA, the CDR3 is TGCGCCAGCAGCTTTGGGGGGACGAACACCGGGGAGCTGTTTTTT. This chain connects TRBV5-1 to TRBJ2-2; tentative D call: TRBD2 (6 bases). CDR3 length equals 15 residues. V gave up 2 bases and J gave up 0 bases, with 8 bases separating them. The V gene's germline CDR1 is SGHRS and CDR2 YFSETQ.

This rearrangement joins TRBV4-2 to TRBJ2-3; D is unclear. The CDR3 runs 15 residues. V lost 0 bases to trimming and J lost 3 bases, with 10 bases between them. The germline V gene encodes CDR1 LGHNA and CDR2 YNFKEQ. The DNA of the CDR3 is TGTGCCAGCAGCCAAGATCAGTTTGCAACAGATACGCAGTATTTT. Its protein product is CASSQDQFATDTQYF.

In its sample, this clonotype ranks as medium-sized (0.01 to 0.1%). The rearrangement uses TRBV5-4 and TRBJ1-1; the D is unclear. Germline CDR1 is SGHNT and CDR2 is YYREEE (reference sequence). V was trimmed by 0 bases and J by 2 bases, leaving 8 bases between them. This CDR3 contains 14 residues. Here the CDR3 DNA reads TGTGCCAGCAGCTTGGCCCCGGCTAACACTGAAGCTTTCTTT. Amino acid sequence: CASSLAPANTEAFF.

This clonotype was recorded a few times. The J gene is TRBJ1-5, the V gene TRBV20-1; D call uncertain. V was pared by 5 bases and J by 1 base, with 6 bases between. This CDR3 comprises 12 residues. Germline V gives CDR1 DFQATT, CDR2 SNEGSKA (reference sequence). This chain's CDR3 is CSARQSNQPQHF. CDR3 DNA: TGCAGTGCTCGACAAAGCAATCAGCCCCAGCATTTT.

This clonotype turned up a few times. The rearrangement uses TRBV7-2 and TRBJ2-1; D not certain. The V end was cut by 5 bases, the J end by 9 bases, with 8 bases between. Per the germline V gene, CDR1 is SGHTA and CDR2 is FQGNSA. The length of the CDR3 is 11 residues. The CDR3, as DNA: TGTGCCAGCAGCGCCTCCCTTGAGCAGTTCTTC. This encodes CASSASLEQFF. Together with reference TRBV7-2 and TRBJ2-1, the CDR3 gives the full variable domain: GAGVSQSPSNKVTEKGKDVELRCDPISGHTALYWYRQSLGQGLEFLIYFQGNSAPDKSGLPSDRFSAERTGGSVSTLTIQRTQQEDSAVYLCASSASLEQFFGPGTRLTVL.

This clonotype was picked up a small number of times. The chain joins TRBV5-1 to TRBJ1-6, with D possibly being TRBD1 (6 bases). Per the germline V gene, CDR1 is SGHRS and CDR2 is YFSETQ. V lost 4 bases and J lost 0, with 23 bases in between. The length of the CDR3 is 20 residues. The CDR3 protein is CASSDKRGGAANSYNSPLHF. The CDR3 coding sequence is TGCGCCAGCAGCGACAAGAGGGGGGGAGCTGCAAACTCCTATAATTCACCCCTCCACTTT. The complete variable domain, with remaining parts taken from reference TRBV5-1 and TRBJ1-6, reads KAGVTQTPRYLIKTRGQQVTLSCSPISGHRSVSWYQQTPGQGLQFLFEYFSETQRNKGNFPGRFSGRQFSNSRSEMNVSTLELGDSALYLCASSDKRGGAANSYNSPLHFGNGTRLTVT.

This chain connects TRBV4-3 to TRBJ1-2, with D possibly TRBD1 on 5 matching bases. This CDR3 has 15 amino acids. Deletions cut 0 bases from V and 4 bases from J, with 12 bases between. The germline V gene has CDR1 LGHNA and CDR2 YSLEER. CDR3 in amino acids: CASSQEVWGLYGYTF. Here the CDR3 DNA reads TGCGCCAGCAGCCAAGAGGTTTGGGGCCTCTATGGCTACACCTTC.

Note on this clonotype: Since a much larger clone is just one base distant, this may be a read error. The chain recombines TRBV15 with TRBJ1-1; D not certain. This CDR3 has 15 amino acids. Looked up from germline, CDR1 is LNHNV and CDR2 is YYDKDF (reference sequence). Trimming took off 5 bases at V and 4 bases at J, with 17 bases between the two ends. CDR3 DNA: TGTGCCACCAGCCGTTGCCGTGGAGTAGGCACTGAAGCTTTCTTT. The encoded protein is CATSRCRGVGTEAFF.

This chain links TRBV20-1 with TRBJ2-1; 10 nucleotides match TRBD1. The CDR3 length is 15 residues. Germline CDR1 is DFQATT and CDR2 is SNEGSKA (reference sequence). The V and J ends lost 2 bases and 5 bases, in that order; junction bases with no gene match: 6. The CDR3 loop is CSARTGDRGHNEQFF. For the CDR3, the DNA is TGCAGTGCTAGAACGGGGGACAGGGGTCACAATGAGCAGTTCTTC.

Sample share makes this clonotype medium-sized. The CDR3 DNA is TGTGCCAGCAGTTCCGGGACAGGGGGAAATCAGCCCCAGCATTTT. Translated: CASSSGTGGNQPQHF. The chain employs TRBV6-5 and TRBJ1-5; 11 bases map to TRBD1. The CDR3 consists of 15 residues. Germline assignment: CDR1 MNHEY and CDR2 SVGAGI. The J segment lost 4 bases and the V segment lost 4 bases, leaving 3 bases of the junction unmatched.

The chain links TRBV4-2 to TRBJ1-3; no reliable D call. Trimming pared 1 base from V and 1 base from J, leaving 8 bases between. The CDR3 contains 15 residues. CDR1 and CDR2 (germline): LGHNA, YNFKEQ. The DNA for the CDR3 is TGTGCCAGCAGCCAAGGTCCCCAATCTGGAAACACCATATATTTT. It is translated as CASSQGPQSGNTIYF.

Turning to this clonotype: A much larger clone sits a single nucleotide away, making a read error possible. This sequence joins TRBV18 and TRBJ2-1; 8 positions match TRBD1. Germline trimming cut 3 bases from V and 11 bases from J; bases unmatched to any gene: 9. The CDR3 covers 14 residues. CDR1 is KGHSH and CDR2 is LQKENI in the germline V gene. The CDR3 bases are TGTGCCAGCTCACCCTCCGGACAGGGCCTCAAGCAGTTCTTC. This sequence encodes CASSPSGQGLKQFF.

In this sample, this clonotype is large. This chain joins TRBV15 and TRBJ2-3; TRBD2 agrees at 9 bases. CDR1 and CDR2 from the germline V gene are LNHNV and YYDKDF (reference sequence). With 0 bases clipped from V and 4 bases from J, the junction kept 2 bases outside the gene matches. CDR3 length: 15 amino acids. CDR3 nucleotide sequence: TGTGCCACCAGCAGAGAGCGGGGGGGCGCAGATACGCAGTATTTT. Translation: CATSRERGGADTQYF.

By sample share, this clonotype is medium-sized (0.01 to 0.1%). V and J are TRBV6-2 or TRBV6-3 and TRBJ1-1; TRBD1 agrees at 8 bases. The V gene end was trimmed by 4 bases and the J gene end by 5 bases; junction bases not matched to a gene: 15. CDR1 and CDR2 from the germline V gene are MNHEY and SVGEGT. This CDR3 spans 17 amino acids. CDR3 nucleotide sequence: TGTGCCAGCAGTTCGCCCTATGTTGGACAGGGTAGAACTGAAGCTTTCTTT. As protein: CASSSPYVGQGRTEAFF.

The CDR3 DNA reads as TGTGCCAGCAGCCCGGTCCAGGGGAACACTGAAGCTTTCTTT. As protein: CASSPVQGNTEAFF. The chain couples TRBV7-2 to TRBJ1-1, with D perhaps matching TRBD1 (5 bases). The CDR3 spans 14 residues. Germline lookup yields CDR1 SGHTA and CDR2 FQGNSA. Trimming cost V 5 bases and J 1 base, with 11 bases left between them.

The genes are TRBV27 and TRBJ2-3; a possible D gene is TRBD2 (6 bases). The CDR3 is 15 residues long. Looked up from germline, CDR1 is MNHEY and CDR2 is SMNVEV (reference sequence). V was clipped by 2 bases and J by 2 bases, with 11 bases between them. The CDR3 DNA is TGTGCCAGCAGTTTAGCGGGGCCACCCACAGATACGCAGTATTTT. This encodes CASSLAGPPTDTQYF.

This clonotype is termed medium-sized. The chain links TRBV27 to TRBJ2-1; 14 bases fit TRBD2. The CDR3 has 16 residues. Looked up from germline, CDR1 is MNHEY and CDR2 is SMNVEV (reference sequence). V was pared by 4 bases and J by 6 bases, with 5 bases of the junction left unmatched. The CDR3 is CASSSRTSGGFNEQFF. The CDR3 DNA is TGTGCCAGCAGTTCGAGGACTAGCGGGGGGTTCAATGAGCAGTTCTTC.

On this clonotype itself: A much larger clonotype is one base distant, so this may be a read error. The chain carries TRBV5-6 and TRBJ1-4, with D possibly TRBD1 on 5 matching bases. V shed 2 bases and J shed 4 bases, with 12 bases lying between them. The CDR3 covers 15 residues. CDR1 and CDR2 from the germline V gene are SGHDT and YYEEEE. The CDR3 bases are TGTGCCAGCAGCTTTTTGGACATGGGTAATGAAAAACTGTTTTTT. Translating gives CASSFLDMGNEKLFF.

The rearrangement links TRBV24-1 to TRBJ2-4, with unresolved D. The germline V gene encodes CDR1 KGHDR and CDR2 SFDVKD. Trimming cost V 3 bases and J 11 bases, with 13 bases left between them. The CDR3 loop spans 13 amino acids. The CDR3, as DNA: TGTGCCACCAGTGATCCCGGGTCCCCTTTTCAGTACTTC. Residues: CATSDPGSPFQYF.

This clonotype was seen a handful of times. V gene TRBV5-1 combines with J gene TRBJ2-5; tentative D call: TRBD1 (5 bases). The V end lost 2 bases, the J end lost 4 bases, and 9 bases lay between the germline ends. CDR3 length: 13 residues. CDR1 SGHRS and CDR2 YFSETQ come from the germline V gene. Here the CDR3 DNA reads TGCGCCAGCAGCTTCGCAGGGCGAGAGACCCAGTACTTC. It encodes CASSFAGRETQYF.

This clonotype is judged medium-sized (0.01 to 0.1%). The J gene is TRBJ2-2, the V gene TRBV5-4, with 12 nucleotides matching TRBD2. Germline values: CDR1 SGHNT, CDR2 YYREEE (reference sequence). Trimming at V came to 4 bases and at J to 5 bases, leaving 6 bases not matched to a gene. This CDR3 spans 16 amino acids. Here the CDR3 reads CASSPRTSGVTGELFF. In DNA, the CDR3 is TGTGCCAGCAGCCCCAGGACTAGCGGGGTTACCGGGGAGCTGTTTTTT.

This clonotype has more than one count but fewer than ten. This sequence joins TRBV7-2 and TRBJ2-3; TRBD2 agrees at 8 bases. CDR1 and CDR2 from the germline V gene are SGHTA and FQGNSA. Trimming removed 2 bases from V and 5 bases from J; junction bases left unmatched: 9. The CDR3 contains 16 residues. In nucleotides, the CDR3 is TGTGCCAGCAGCTTAAGTTTTGGCGGGGGGATAGATACGCAGTATTTT. Translating gives CASSLSFGGGIDTQYF.

The chain couples TRBV27 to TRBJ2-2; D is possibly TRBD1 (6 bases). The CDR3 sequence is 16 residues long. Trimming cost V 7 bases and J 4 bases, with 19 bases left between them. CDR1 and CDR2 from the germline V gene are MNHEY and SMNVEV (reference sequence). The CDR3 sequence: CASTSRTGQITGELFF. In DNA form, the CDR3 reads TGTGCCAGCACCTCTCGAACGGGACAAATCACCGGGGAGCTGTTTTTT.

By its share, this clonotype is large. This chain connects TRBV12-3 or TRBV12-4 to TRBJ1-2; 8 bases agree with TRBD1. Trimming at V came to 2 bases and at J to 7 bases, leaving 3 bases not matched to a gene. This CDR3 is built from 13 residues. The CDR3 here is CASSLRTGSGYTF. CDR3 bases: TGTGCCAGCAGTTTACGGACAGGGAGTGGCTACACCTTC.

Note on this clonotype: At one end the junction does not follow the germline gene, possibly because of a read error. The chain employs TRBV4-3 and TRBJ2-7; TRBD1 matches at 9 bases. The CDR3 is made up of 14 amino acids. Germline V gene lookup returns CDR1 LGHNA and CDR2 YSLEER. In DNA, the CDR3 is TGTGCCAGCAGCCAGGCGGGACAGGGTTACGAGCAGTACTTC. This gives the protein CASSQAGQGYEQYF.